These 23 T cell receptor beta chains originate from one sample sequenced in a study of T cell responses to AZD1222 COVID-19 vaccine. Assay used: immunoSEQ multiplex PCR; TCRdb lists only in-frame clones, some missing. The data show 100,000 to 150,000 clones, 93% seen once. This specimen was peripheral blood, taken on day 0 of AZD1222 vaccination. These receptors all come from an adult in good health.

The chain recombines TRBV9 with TRBJ1-1; TRBD1 might be the D (5 bases). The V and J ends lost 2 bases and 2 bases respectively, with 7 bases between them. Looked up from germline, CDR1 is SGDLS and CDR2 is YYNGEE. This CDR3 spans 13 amino acids. Here the CDR3 DNA reads TGTGCCAGCAGCGTGAGGGGTAACACTGAAGCTTTCTTT. It specifies CASSVRGNTEAFF.

This clone was seen only once. The chain recombines TRBV3-1 (or the pseudogene TRBV3-2) with TRBJ2-7, with 8 positions matching TRBD1. Germline V gene data show CDR1 as LGHDT and CDR2 as YNNKEL (reference sequence). This CDR3 is 15 amino acids long. The V and J ends lost 3 bases and 2 bases, in that order; junction bases with no gene match: 6. In nucleotides, the CDR3 is TGTGCCAGCAGCCAGGTCGGGACAGGACCCTACGAGCAGTACTTC. Amino acid sequence: CASSQVGTGPYEQYF.

The chain combines TRBV5-6 with TRBJ2-3; D might be TRBD2 (5 bases). V was trimmed by 4 bases and J by 2 bases, leaving 11 bases between them. The CDR3 length is 14 residues. Germline lookup yields CDR1 SGHDT and CDR2 YYEEEE. The CDR3, as DNA: TGTGCCAGCAGCGGAGGAGGTCCCACAGATACGCAGTATTTT. It specifies CASSGGGPTDTQYF.

V and J are TRBV7-6 and TRBJ2-1; the match to TRBD2 covers 10 bases. The CDR3 is made up of 19 amino acids. V shed 5 bases and J 6 bases; nucleotides not matched to a gene: 19. Germline assignment: CDR1 SGHVS and CDR2 FNYEAQ. CDR3 protein: CASSRFLIERGGPGNEQFF. CDR3 nucleotides: TGTGCCAGCAGCCGATTCCTGATTGAGCGGGGGGGCCCGGGCAATGAGCAGTTCTTC.

Note on this clone: The same CDR3 is also encoded by other DNA sequences in this sample. The chain employs TRBV27 and TRBJ1-3; the D is unclear. The V and J ends lost 0 bases and 3 bases respectively, with 3 bases between them. Germline values: CDR1 MNHEY, CDR2 SMNVEV (reference sequence). CDR3 length equals 13 residues. This CDR3 reads CASSLSSGNTIYF. CDR3 nucleotides: TGTGCCAGCAGTTTATCCAGTGGAAACACCATATATTTT.

The chain is built from TRBV7-6 and TRBJ1-5, with 7 bases aligning to TRBD1. CDR1 is SGHVS, CDR2 FNYEAQ, per germline. This CDR3 comprises 14 residues. Unmatched junction bases numbered 8, after V lost 5 bases and J lost 7 bases. The CDR3 DNA follows: TGTGCCAGCAGCCCAGGGGGTTTGGGACAGCCCCAGCATTTT. Residues: CASSPGGLGQPQHF.

Here the CDR3 DNA reads TGTGCCAGCAGCCAGTCCCACTACAATGAGCAGTTCTTC. Its protein product is CASSQSHYNEQFF. V is TRBV14 and J is TRBJ2-1, with unresolved D. The CDR3 consists of 13 residues. Germline V gene sequence: CDR1 SGHDN, CDR2 FVKESK. The V and J ends lost 3 bases and 3 bases respectively, with 6 bases between them. Full variable domain (outside the CDR3, taken from reference TRBV14 and TRBJ2-1): EAGVTQFPSHSVIEKGQTVTLRCDPISGHDNLYWYRRVMGKEIKFLLHFVKESKQDESGMPNNRFLAERTGGTYSTLKVQPAELEDSGVYFCASSQSHYNEQFFGPGTRLTVL.

The CDR3 protein is CASSQDTVSEQYF. The CDR3, as DNA: TGTGCCAGCAGCCAAGATACGGTCTCCGAGCAGTACTTC. This chain joins TRBV3-1 (or the pseudogene TRBV3-2) and TRBJ2-7; D unresolved. The V gene's germline CDR1 is LGHDT and CDR2 YNNKEL (reference sequence). V lost 0 bases, J lost 6 bases, and 9 bases lay in between. CDR3 length: 13 residues.

This chain uses TRBV30 with TRBJ1-2; D not resolved. The germline V and J ends were trimmed by 5 bases and 1 base, with 14 bases remaining between them. Germline V gene sequence: CDR1 GTSNPN, CDR2 SVGIG (reference sequence). The CDR3 length is 14 residues. CDR3 nucleotide sequence: TGTGCCTGGCGTGGAGACGTGGATAACTATGGCTACACCTTC. As protein: CAWRGDVDNYGYTF.

The chain recombines TRBV30 with TRBJ2-2, with D perhaps matching TRBD1 (5 bases). The germline V gene has CDR1 GTSNPN and CDR2 SVGIG (reference sequence). The CDR3 is made up of 11 amino acids. Trimming took off 4 bases at V and 8 bases at J, with 8 bases between the two ends. The CDR3 coding sequence is TGTGCCTGGAAGAACAGGGGGGAGCTGTTTTTT. Translated, it gives CAWKNRGELFF.

The chain links TRBV28 to TRBJ2-7, with 7 bases matching TRBD2. CDR3 length equals 16 residues. V dropped 6 bases and J dropped 0; count of bases not matched to a gene: 11. The germline gives CDR1 MDHEN, CDR2 SYDVKM. This CDR3 is CASSPGAGDSSYEQYF. Written as DNA, the CDR3 is TGTGCCAGCAGCCCCGGGGCGGGAGATAGCTCCTACGAGCAGTACTTC.

This clone was seen a single time. The chain is built from TRBV12-3 or TRBV12-4 and TRBJ2-5; no firm D call. The CDR3 covers 10 residues. Trimming stripped 6 bases from V and 4 bases from J, with 3 bases between. The CDR3 sequence: CASSLETQYF. The CDR3 coding sequence is TGTGCCAGCAGCCTAGAGACCCAGTACTTC.

The chain carries TRBV6-2 or TRBV6-3 and TRBJ2-7, with 12 bases matching TRBD1. The CDR3 has 15 residues. Trimming at V came to 2 bases and at J to 2 bases, leaving 1 base not matched to a gene. Germline CDR1 is MNHEY and CDR2 is SVGEGT. This chain's CDR3 is CASSYRDRGPYEQYF. CDR3 bases: TGTGCCAGCAGTTACCGGGACAGGGGGCCCTACGAGCAGTACTTC.

The chain links TRBV2 to TRBJ2-1; D gene unclear. The CDR3 is made up of 13 amino acids. V was trimmed by 6 bases and J by 5 bases, leaving 11 bases between them. Germline V gene sequence: CDR1 SNHLY, CDR2 FYNNEI. CDR3 amino acids: CASSLDGHNEQFF. The CDR3 DNA is TGTGCCAGCAGCCTGGACGGCCACAATGAGCAGTTCTTC.

The chain combines TRBV9 with TRBJ1-4, with a possible D match to TRBD1 (6 bases). Trimming took off 0 bases at V and 7 bases at J, with 10 bases between the two ends. CDR3 length equals 14 residues. CDR1 SGDLS and CDR2 YYNGEE come from the germline V gene. CDR3 loop: CASSVDTGPEKLFF. The CDR3 bases are TGTGCCAGCAGCGTAGATACAGGGCCTGAAAAACTGTTTTTT.

The CDR3 reads CASRAIGGTGELFF. In nucleotides, the CDR3 is TGTGCCAGCAGGGCAATTGGGGGCACCGGGGAGCTGTTTTTT. The genes are TRBV3-1 (or the pseudogene TRBV3-2) and TRBJ2-2; D may be TRBD1 or TRBD2 (5 bases each). The length of the CDR3 is 14 residues. Germline values: CDR1 LGHDT, CDR2 YNNKEL (reference sequence). The V end lost 6 bases, the J end lost 4 bases, and 12 bases lay between the germline ends.

This clone is a singleton in its sample. Other DNA sequences of this sample code for an identical CDR3. V is TRBV27 and J is TRBJ2-1, with a weak D call TRBD2 (6 bases). V lost 4 bases and J 7 bases, leaving 11 bases between the germline ends. The germline V gene has CDR1 MNHEY and CDR2 SMNVEV (reference sequence). This CDR3 comprises 13 residues. The CDR3 protein is CASSSPRGNEQFF. The CDR3 DNA is TGTGCCAGCAGTTCCCCCCGGGGGAATGAGCAGTTCTTC.

The genes are TRBV4-1 and TRBJ1-5, with D unclear. The CDR3 totals 15 residues. Germline assignment: CDR1 MGHRA and CDR2 YSYEKL. V lost 1 base and J lost 0, with 7 bases in between. CDR3 in DNA: TGCGCCAGCAGCCAAGGAACGTATAGCAATCAGCCCCAGCATTTT. Amino acid sequence: CASSQGTYSNQPQHF.

V and J are TRBV30 and TRBJ1-2; D unclear. In germline, CDR1 is GTSNPN, CDR2 SVGIG (reference sequence). This CDR3 comprises 13 residues. V shed 5 bases and J shed 2 bases, with 12 bases lying between them. CDR3 DNA sequence: TGTGCCTGGCCTGGGTGGGTGAACTATGGCTACACCTTC. This translates into CAWPGWVNYGYTF.

The genes are TRBV6-2 or TRBV6-3 and TRBJ1-5; D gene ambiguous. Trimming cost V 0 bases and J 5 bases, with 8 bases left between them. Germline CDR1 reads MNHEY; CDR2 reads SVGEGT. This CDR3 region has 14 residues. CDR3 loop: CASSYSPEYQPQHF. As DNA, the CDR3 is TGTGCCAGCAGTTACTCCCCAGAGTATCAGCCCCAGCATTTT.

This chain connects TRBV7-2 to TRBJ2-7; 9 positions match TRBD2. Germline CDR1 reads SGHTA; CDR2 reads FQGNSA. The CDR3 covers 15 residues. Trimming took 0 bases from V and 2 from J; bases not matched to a gene: 2. The CDR3 sequence is CASSLAAGGTYEQYF. The CDR3 DNA follows: TGTGCCAGCAGCTTAGCTGCGGGAGGGACCTACGAGCAGTACTTC. Full variable domain (outside the CDR3, taken from reference TRBV7-2 and TRBJ2-7): GAGVSQSPSNKVTEKGKDVELRCDPISGHTALYWYRQSLGQGLEFLIYFQGNSAPDKSGLPSDRFSAERTGGSVSTLTIQRTQQEDSAVYLCASSLAAGGTYEQYFGPGTRLTVT.

The chain employs TRBV28 and TRBJ2-5, with 8 positions matching TRBD1. Germline CDR1 MDHEN, CDR2 SYDVKM. Unmatched junction bases numbered 11, after V lost 2 bases and J lost 6 bases. This CDR3 comprises 16 residues. The CDR3 loop is CASSLMVGQGQKTQYF. The CDR3 DNA sequence: TGTGCCAGCAGTTTAATGGTCGGACAGGGACAAAAGACCCAGTACTTC.

The V gene is TRBV30, the J gene TRBJ1-1; D unresolved. The V and J ends lost 0 bases and 3 bases respectively, with 14 bases between them. Germline values: CDR1 GTSNPN, CDR2 SVGIG (reference sequence). This CDR3 is built from 15 residues. The CDR3 spells CAWSVSSLRDTEAFF. In DNA form, the CDR3 reads TGTGCCTGGAGTGTAAGCTCCCTTAGGGACACTGAAGCTTTCTTT.